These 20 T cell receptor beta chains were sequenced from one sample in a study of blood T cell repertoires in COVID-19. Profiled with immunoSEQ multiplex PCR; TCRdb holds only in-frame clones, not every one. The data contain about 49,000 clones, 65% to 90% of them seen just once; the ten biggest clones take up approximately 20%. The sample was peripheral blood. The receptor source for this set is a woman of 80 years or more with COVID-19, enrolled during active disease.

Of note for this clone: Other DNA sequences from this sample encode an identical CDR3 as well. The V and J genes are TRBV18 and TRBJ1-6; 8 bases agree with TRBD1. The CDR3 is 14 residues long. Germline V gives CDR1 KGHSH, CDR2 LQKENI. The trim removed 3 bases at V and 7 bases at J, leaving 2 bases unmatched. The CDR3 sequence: CASSPQGANSPLHF. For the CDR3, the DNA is TGTGCCAGCTCACCGCAGGGGGCGAATTCACCCCTCCACTTT.

CDR3 residues: CASSGTNYNEQFF. The DNA of the CDR3 is TGTGCCAGCAGTGGGACTAACTACAATGAGCAGTTCTTC. V gene TRBV12-3 or TRBV12-4 combines with J gene TRBJ2-1; 7 bases agree with TRBD2. The CDR3 extends over 13 amino acids. With V trimmed by 5 bases and J by 3 bases, 1 base remained unmatched.

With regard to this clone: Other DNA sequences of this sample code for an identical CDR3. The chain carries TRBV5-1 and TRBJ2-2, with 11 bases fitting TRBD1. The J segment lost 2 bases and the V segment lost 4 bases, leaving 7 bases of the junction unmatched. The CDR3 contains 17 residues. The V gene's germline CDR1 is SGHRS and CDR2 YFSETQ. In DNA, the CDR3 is TGCGCCAGCAGCGGGGGGACAGGGGGTCCCAACACCGGGGAGCTGTTTTTT. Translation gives CASSGGTGGPNTGELFF.

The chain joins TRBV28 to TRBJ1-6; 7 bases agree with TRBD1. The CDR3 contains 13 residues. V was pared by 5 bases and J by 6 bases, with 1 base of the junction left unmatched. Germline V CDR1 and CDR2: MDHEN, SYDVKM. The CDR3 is CASSRDSNSPLHF. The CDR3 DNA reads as TGTGCCAGCAGTCGGGACAGTAATTCACCCCTCCACTTT.

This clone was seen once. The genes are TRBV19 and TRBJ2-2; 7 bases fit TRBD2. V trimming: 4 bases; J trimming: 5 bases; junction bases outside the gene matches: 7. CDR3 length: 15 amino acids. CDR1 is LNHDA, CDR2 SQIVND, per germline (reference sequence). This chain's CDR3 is CASSSGRTGTGELFF. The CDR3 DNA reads TGTGCCAGTAGTAGCGGGAGAACGGGGACCGGGGAGCTGTTTTTT.

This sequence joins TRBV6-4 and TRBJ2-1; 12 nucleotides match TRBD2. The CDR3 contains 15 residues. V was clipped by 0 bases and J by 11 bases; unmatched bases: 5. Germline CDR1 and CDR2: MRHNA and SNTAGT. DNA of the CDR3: TGTGCCAGCAGTGACTCGGCTAGCGGGAGGGCCAAGCAGTTCTTC. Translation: CASSDSASGRAKQFF.

CDR3 loop: CASSPGTSGYTDTQYF. The CDR3 region has the DNA TGTGCCAGCAGCCCGGGGACTAGCGGTTACACAGATACGCAGTATTTT. The chain carries TRBV5-6 and TRBJ2-3; 11 nucleotides align to TRBD2. The ends lost 4 bases at V and 2 bases at J; junction bases unmatched: 6. The CDR3 spans 16 residues. Germline CDR1 and CDR2: SGHDT and YYEEEE.

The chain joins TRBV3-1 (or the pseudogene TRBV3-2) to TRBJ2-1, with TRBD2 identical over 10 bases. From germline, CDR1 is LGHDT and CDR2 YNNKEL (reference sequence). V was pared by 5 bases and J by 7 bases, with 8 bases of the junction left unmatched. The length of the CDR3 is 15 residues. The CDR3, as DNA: TGTGCCAGCAGCGCCGGGACTAGCGTTAATAATGAGCAGTTCTTC. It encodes CASSAGTSVNNEQFF.

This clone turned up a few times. CDR3: CASSVTGSGNTIYF. The CDR3 DNA sequence: TGTGCCAGCAGCGTAACAGGGTCTGGAAACACCATATATTTT. This sequence joins TRBV2 and TRBJ1-3, with D maybe TRBD1 (6 bases). The CDR3 covers 14 residues. V shed 6 bases and J shed 1 base, with 10 bases lying between them. Germline CDR1 SNHLY, CDR2 FYNNEI.

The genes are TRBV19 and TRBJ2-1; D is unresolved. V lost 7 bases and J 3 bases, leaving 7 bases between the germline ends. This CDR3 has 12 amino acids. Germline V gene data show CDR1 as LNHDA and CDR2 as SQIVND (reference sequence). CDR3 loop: CASMGVYNEQFF. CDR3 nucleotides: TGTGCCAGTATGGGCGTCTACAATGAGCAGTTCTTC. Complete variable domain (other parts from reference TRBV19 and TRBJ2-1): DGGITQSPKYLFRKEGQNVTLSCEQNLNHDAMYWYRQDPGQGLRLIYYSQIVNDFQKGDIAEGYSVSREKKESFPLTVTSAQKNPTAFYLCASMGVYNEQFFGPGTRLTVL.

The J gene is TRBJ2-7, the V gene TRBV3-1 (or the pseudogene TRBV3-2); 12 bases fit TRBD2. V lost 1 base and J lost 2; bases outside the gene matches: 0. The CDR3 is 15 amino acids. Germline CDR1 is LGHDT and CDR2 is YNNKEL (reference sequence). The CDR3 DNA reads TGTGCCAGCAGCCAAGGACTAGCGGGGGCCTACGAGCAGTACTTC. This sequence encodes CASSQGLAGAYEQYF.

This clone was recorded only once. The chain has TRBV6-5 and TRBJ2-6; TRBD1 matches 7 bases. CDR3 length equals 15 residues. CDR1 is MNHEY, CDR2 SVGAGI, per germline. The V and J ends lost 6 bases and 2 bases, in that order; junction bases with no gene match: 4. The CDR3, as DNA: TGTGCCAGCAGCCTGACAGGGACTGGGGCCAACGTCCTGACTTTC. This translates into CASSLTGTGANVLTF.

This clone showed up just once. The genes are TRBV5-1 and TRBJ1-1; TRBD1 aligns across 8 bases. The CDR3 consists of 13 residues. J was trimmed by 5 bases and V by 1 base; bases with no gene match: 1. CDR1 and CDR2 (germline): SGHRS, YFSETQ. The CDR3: CASSLQGATEAFF. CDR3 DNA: TGCGCCAGCAGCTTGCAGGGGGCAACTGAAGCTTTCTTT.

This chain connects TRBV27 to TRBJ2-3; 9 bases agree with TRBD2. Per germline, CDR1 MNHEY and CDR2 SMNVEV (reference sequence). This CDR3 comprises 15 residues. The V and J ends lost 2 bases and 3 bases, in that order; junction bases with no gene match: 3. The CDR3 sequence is CASSLEREETDTQYF. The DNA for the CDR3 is TGTGCCAGCAGTTTAGAGCGGGAGGAGACAGATACGCAGTATTTT.

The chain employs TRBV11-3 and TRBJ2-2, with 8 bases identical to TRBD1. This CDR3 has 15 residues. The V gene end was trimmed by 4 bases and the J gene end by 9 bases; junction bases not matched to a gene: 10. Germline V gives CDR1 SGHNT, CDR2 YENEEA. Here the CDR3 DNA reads TGTGCCAGCAGCTCCGGGACAGGCGGCCCTCGGGAGCTGTTTTTT. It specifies CASSSGTGGPRELFF. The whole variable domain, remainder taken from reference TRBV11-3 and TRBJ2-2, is EAGVVQSPRYKIIEKKQPVAFWCNPISGHNTLYWYLQNLGQGPELLIRYENEEAVDDSQLPKDRFSAERLKGVDSTLKIQPAELGDSAVYLCASSSGTGGPRELFFGEGSRLTVL.

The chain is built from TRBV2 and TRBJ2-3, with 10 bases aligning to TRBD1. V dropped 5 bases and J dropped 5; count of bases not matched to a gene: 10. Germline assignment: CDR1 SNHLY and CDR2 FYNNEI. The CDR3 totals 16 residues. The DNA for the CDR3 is TGTGCCAGCAGTCTTTCCGGGACAGGGGAGGAAGATACGCAGTATTTT. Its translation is CASSLSGTGEEDTQYF.

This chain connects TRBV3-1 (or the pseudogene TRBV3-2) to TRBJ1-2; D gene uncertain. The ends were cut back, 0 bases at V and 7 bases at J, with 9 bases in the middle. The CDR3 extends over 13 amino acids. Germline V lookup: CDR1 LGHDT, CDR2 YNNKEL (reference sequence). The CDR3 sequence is CASSQDVGVGYTF. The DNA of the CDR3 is TGTGCCAGCAGCCAAGATGTCGGTGTTGGCTACACCTTC.

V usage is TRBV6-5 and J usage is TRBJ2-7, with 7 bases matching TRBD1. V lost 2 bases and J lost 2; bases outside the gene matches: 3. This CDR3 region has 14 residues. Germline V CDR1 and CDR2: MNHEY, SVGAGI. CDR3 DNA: TGTGCCAGCAGTTACCGGACAGGACCCTACGAGCAGTACTTC. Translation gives CASSYRTGPYEQYF.

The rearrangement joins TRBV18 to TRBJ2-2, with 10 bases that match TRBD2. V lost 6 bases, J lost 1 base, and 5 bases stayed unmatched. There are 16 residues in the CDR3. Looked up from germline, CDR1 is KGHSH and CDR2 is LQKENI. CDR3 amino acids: CASSRAGGMNTGELFF. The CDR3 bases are TGTGCCAGCTCGAGAGCGGGAGGGATGAACACCGGGGAGCTGTTTTTT.

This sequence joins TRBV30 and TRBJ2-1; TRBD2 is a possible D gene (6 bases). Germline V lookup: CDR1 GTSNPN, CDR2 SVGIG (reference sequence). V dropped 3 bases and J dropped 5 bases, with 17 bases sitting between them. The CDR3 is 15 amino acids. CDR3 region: CAWRGTGTGNNEQFF. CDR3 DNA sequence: TGTGCCTGGAGAGGAACCGGGACTGGCAACAATGAGCAGTTCTTC.